The 24 T cell receptor beta chains presented below share a single source sample, sequenced in a study of read filtering for tumor transcriptome and immune sequencing. Molecular barcoded adaptors covering alpha/delta and beta/gamma chains were used on roughly 400 ng RNA. TCRdb independently ran MiXCR on the reads; one entry per CDR3 protein. Of 130,000 or so distinct CDR3 sequences in the sample, over 10% were seen once. The sample consisted of a population of CD138-negative cells sorted from bone marrow. Source of these receptors: a donor over 35 with multiple myeloma.

As regards this clonotype: This could be a read error, since a much larger clone is one nucleotide away. A read error is likely, as this CDR3 ends without the conserved phenylalanine or tryptophan. The V and J genes are TRBV10-2 and TRBJ2-2, with TRBD1 identical over 8 bases. The germline V gene has CDR1 WSHSY and CDR2 SAAADI. V dropped 5 bases and J dropped 2; count of bases not matched to a gene: 4. The CDR3 loop spans 15 amino acids. CDR3 sequence (DNA): TGCGCCAGCAGTAGGACAGGGTTAAACACCGGGGAGCTGTTTTCT. Its translation: CASSRTGLNTGELFS.

This clonotype has ten or more counts. The chain has TRBV20-1 and TRBJ2-3; 9 bases line up with TRBD2. V dropped 3 bases and J dropped 2; count of bases not matched to a gene: 15. This CDR3 is built from 18 residues. The germline gives CDR1 DFQATT, CDR2 SNEGSKA (reference sequence). In DNA form, the CDR3 reads TGCAGTGCTAGCCCGCTCAGTAATAGCGGGGGAAACACAGATACGCAGTATTTT. Encoded protein: CSASPLSNSGGNTDTQYF.

Within the sample, this clonotype is medium-sized (0.01 to 0.1%). The chain carries TRBV19 and TRBJ2-1, with 13 bases matching TRBD2. V lost 6 bases to trimming and J lost 9 bases; unmatched junction nucleotides: 8. Germline assignment: CDR1 LNHDA and CDR2 SQIVND (reference sequence). The CDR3 has 15 amino acids. CDR3 sequence (DNA): TGTGCCAGTAGACCTACTAGCGGGAGGGCGGTTGAGCAGTTCTTC. Encoded protein: CASRPTSGRAVEQFF.

This clonotype was observed many times. The chain joins TRBV20-1 to TRBJ1-5, with TRBD1 as a possible D gene (5 bases). CDR1 DFQATT and CDR2 SNEGSKA come from the germline V gene (reference sequence). There are 14 residues in the CDR3. V was shortened by 5 bases and J by 0 bases, with 11 bases between the two germline ends. The CDR3 loop is CSAWTPYSNQPQHF. In nucleotides, the CDR3 is TGCAGTGCTTGGACACCGTATAGCAATCAGCCCCAGCATTTT.

This chain uses TRBV7-9 with TRBJ2-7, with D tentatively TRBD2 (6 bases). The germline V gene has CDR1 SEHNR and CDR2 FQNEAQ (reference sequence). This CDR3 region has 14 residues. The CDR3 DNA sequence: TGTGCAGTCGCGGGGCCTCTAAAGACCTACGAGCAGTACTTC. It encodes CAVAGPLKTYEQYF.

This clonotype was seen repeatedly, ten times or more. This chain uses TRBV7-9 with TRBJ2-1, with unresolved D. The V gene's germline CDR1 is SEHNR and CDR2 FQNEAQ (reference sequence). This CDR3 has 13 residues. The V end lost 2 bases, the J end lost 0 bases, and 2 bases lay between the germline ends. In nucleotides, the CDR3 is TGTGCCAGCAGCTTAAGCTCCTACAATGAGCAGTTCTTC. Translation: CASSLSSYNEQFF.

Turning to this clonotype: This may come from a read error, since a much larger clone is one base off. The CDR3 bases are TGCGCCAGCAGTCCAGAGGGCGGATACGAGCAGTACTTC. It codes for CASSPEGGYEQYF. The V and J genes are TRBV4-1 and TRBJ2-7, with D possibly being TRBD2 (5 bases). Per germline, CDR1 MGHRA and CDR2 YSYEKL. This CDR3 contains 13 residues. With 6 bases removed from V and 4 bases from J, the gap between germline ends came to 13 bases.

Details on this clonotype: Being one base from a much bigger clone, this may be a read error. V is TRBV24-1 and J is TRBJ2-1; the match to TRBD2 covers 14 bases. There are 14 residues in the CDR3. Germline CDR1 KGHDR, CDR2 SFDVKD. The CDR3 coding sequence is TGTTCCACCAGTGATCGCGGACTAGCGGGAGGGCAGTTCTTC. This sequence encodes CSTSDRGLAGGQFF.

This clonotype appeared many times. This rearrangement joins TRBV11-3 to TRBJ2-1, with no clear D. V shed 3 bases and J shed 3 bases, with 9 bases lying between them. The V gene's germline CDR1 is SGHNT and CDR2 YENEEA. This CDR3 is 14 amino acids long. The CDR3 DNA reads TGTGCCAGCAGCTTCGAAGATGGCTACAATGAGCAGTTCTTC. This gives the protein CASSFEDGYNEQFF.

Many counts were recorded for this clonotype. For the CDR3, the DNA is TGTGCCAGCAGCTTGCCCGGGACAGGATATAACTATGGCTACACCTTC. Protein: CASSLPGTGYNYGYTF. The gene calls are TRBV5-5 and TRBJ1-2, with 8 bases identical to TRBD1. J was trimmed by 1 base and V by 1 base; bases with no gene match: 6. This CDR3 comprises 16 residues. Germline V gives CDR1 SGHKS, CDR2 YYEKEE (reference sequence). Together with reference TRBV5-5 and TRBJ1-2, the CDR3 gives the full variable domain: DAGVTQSPTHLIKTRGQQVTLRCSPISGHKSVSWYQQVLGQGPQFIFQYYEKEERGRGNFPDRFSARQFPNYSSELNVNALLLGDSALYLCASSLPGTGYNYGYTFGSGTRLTVV.

This clonotype was detected a few times. The junction differs from germline at one of its ends, possibly a read error. J is TRBJ2-7 and V is TRBV10-3; TRBD2 aligns across 11 bases. The V gene's germline CDR1 is ENHRY and CDR2 SYGVKD. The CDR3 extends over 12 amino acids. This chain's CDR3 is CAIRTSGNEPYF. In nucleotides, the CDR3 is TGTGCCATCAGGACTAGCGGGAACGAGCCGTACTTC.

The rearrangement links TRBV12-3 or TRBV12-4 to TRBJ1-1; tentative D call: TRBD1 (5 bases). V lost 5 bases to trimming and J lost 7 bases, with 17 bases between them. The CDR3 extends over 14 amino acids. DNA of the CDR3: TGTGCCAGCAGTGAACGGGGCAGCTACAATGAAGCTTTCTTT. It encodes CASSERGSYNEAFF.

The chain joins TRBV11-2 to TRBJ2-2, with D possibly matching TRBD2 (5 bases). The V gene lost 6 bases and the J gene lost 5 bases, with 19 bases spanning the gap. The CDR3 length is 16 residues. Looked up from germline, CDR1 is SGHAT and CDR2 is FQNNGV. Written as DNA, the CDR3 is TGTGCCAGCAGTACCCGAGGGCTCAGAGGGACCGGGGAGCTGTTTTTT. Translation gives CASSTRGLRGTGELFF.

This rearrangement joins TRBV7-2 to TRBJ2-1; TRBD2 might be the D (5 bases). The ends were cut back, 5 bases at V and 0 bases at J, with 14 bases in the middle. This CDR3 contains 16 residues. Germline CDR1 is SGHTA and CDR2 is FQGNSA. The CDR3 DNA follows: TGTGCCAGCAGCAAGAGGGCGGAAAGCTCCTACAATGAGCAGTTCTTC. Protein sequence: CASSKRAESSYNEQFF.

This clonotype showed up just a few times. J is TRBJ2-1 and V is TRBV10-1; TRBD2 might be the D (6 bases). V lost 1 base to trimming and J lost 5 bases, with 12 bases between them. Per germline, CDR1 WNHNN and CDR2 SYGVQD (reference sequence). This CDR3 comprises 15 residues. CDR3 sequence reads: CASSELAVGNNEQFF. CDR3 coding DNA: TGCGCCAGCAGTGAGTTAGCGGTTGGGAACAATGAGCAGTTCTTC.

The table lists this clonotype with many counts. The genes are TRBV20-1 and TRBJ2-2; 7 bases align to TRBD2. CDR1 DFQATT and CDR2 SNEGSKA come from the germline V gene (reference sequence). Trimming took 0 bases from V and 5 from J; bases not matched to a gene: 3. The CDR3 is made up of 14 amino acids. The CDR3 spells CSARDPGGTGELFF. CDR3 bases: TGCAGTGCTAGAGATCCGGGAGGAACCGGGGAGCTGTTTTTT.

This clonotype was seen many times. The chain has TRBV27 and TRBJ1-4, with D uncertain. This CDR3 region has 16 residues. Germline V CDR1 and CDR2: MNHEY, SMNVEV (reference sequence). V lost 5 bases to trimming and J lost 7 bases, with 20 bases between them. CDR3 region: CASSPITGDRGEKLFF. Here the CDR3 DNA reads TGTGCCAGCAGTCCCATTACCGGCGACCGGGGTGAAAAACTGTTTTTT.

In its sample, this clonotype was seen many times. This chain uses TRBV20-1 with TRBJ2-3; D is unresolved. The CDR3 has 12 amino acids. V was trimmed by 6 bases and J by 7 bases, leaving 14 bases between them. Germline CDR1 and CDR2: DFQATT and SNEGSKA (reference sequence). Here the CDR3 reads CSAPIRHNTQYF. In DNA form, the CDR3 reads TGCAGTGCCCCGATTAGACACAATACGCAGTATTTT.

In its sample, this clonotype was seen a few times. V gene TRBV14 combines with J gene TRBJ2-7; 13 nucleotides align to TRBD2. V was pared by 4 bases and J by 3 bases, with 3 bases of the junction left unmatched. The CDR3 is made up of 15 amino acids. CDR1 and CDR2 (germline): SGHDN, FVKESK. The CDR3 loop is CASSRGTSGVYEQYF. Written as DNA, the CDR3 is TGTGCCAGCAGCCGCGGGACTAGCGGGGTCTACGAGCAGTACTTC.

Ten or more counts support this clonotype. The genes are TRBV12-3 or TRBV12-4 and TRBJ1-2; no clear D. Deletions cut 5 bases from V and 14 bases from J, with 15 bases between. CDR3 size: 11 residues. The CDR3 sequence is CASSMDRLRTF. The CDR3 DNA follows: TGTGCCAGCAGTATGGATCGTCTTAGAACCTTC.

This clonotype was recorded a few times. A single base separates this from a much larger clone, so it may be a read error. V usage is TRBV6-6 and J usage is TRBJ1-1; no clear D gene. V was trimmed by 6 bases and J by 4 bases, leaving 12 bases between them. This CDR3 is built from 13 residues. Germline V CDR1 and CDR2: MNHNY, SVGAGI (reference sequence). The CDR3 here is CASSRDWSTEAFF. The CDR3, as DNA: TGTGCCAGCAGCCGCGATTGGAGCACTGAAGCTTTCTTT.

This clonotype was recorded at least ten times. The rearrangement joins TRBV7-8 to TRBJ2-1; D call uncertain. The length of the CDR3 is 14 residues. Per germline, CDR1 SGHVS and CDR2 FQNEAQ. V shed 5 bases and J shed 12 bases, with 20 bases lying between them. The DNA of the CDR3 is TGTGCCAGCAGCCAACGGGTTTTATGGCGTGGGCAGTTCTTC. Protein sequence: CASSQRVLWRGQFF.

This clonotype was recorded at least ten times. The chain employs TRBV29-1 and TRBJ2-7; D perhaps matches TRBD1 (5 bases). This CDR3 contains 13 residues. V was shortened by 3 bases and J by 3 bases, with 12 bases between the two germline ends. The germline V gene has CDR1 SQVTM and CDR2 ANQGSEA. CDR3 sequence (DNA): TGCAGCGTTGAGGGGCGCGAGGACTACGAGCAGTACTTC. The encoded protein is CSVEGREDYEQYF.

The genes are TRBV14 and TRBJ2-5; a weak D match, TRBD1 (5 bases). Germline V gene data show CDR1 as SGHDN and CDR2 as FVKESK. V lost 3 bases to trimming and J lost 5 bases, with 13 bases between them. The CDR3 loop spans 14 amino acids. CDR3 protein: CASSHFRGKETQYF. In nucleotides, the CDR3 is TGTGCCAGCAGCCACTTTAGGGGAAAGGAGACCCAGTACTTC.